Shown below are 22 T cell receptor beta chains from a single sample sequenced in a study of T cell responses to AZD1222 COVID-19 vaccine (dated by TCRdb to 2020 to 2023). Interpreted using the paper, the time point label stands for: baseline before first vaccination. The library was obtained by the immunoSEQ multiplex PCR assay. The clones in this table, taken by TCRdb from immuneACCESS, are in-frame only. Not every clone is retained; where verified, under half of the shortfall comes from an unresolved V gene, and the cause of the rest is unknown. The sample table contains some 70,000 clones; only one count was recorded for roughly 84% of them. The leading ten clones occupy more than 8.5% of the sample. This specimen consisted of peripheral blood, obtained on day 0 of AZD1222 vaccination. These TCRs come from an adult in good health.

V and J are TRBV5-1 and TRBJ2-6, with 7 bases aligning to TRBD2. The CDR3 totals 18 residues. From germline, CDR1 is SGHRS and CDR2 YFSETQ. The trim removed 1 base at V and 2 bases at J, leaving 9 bases unmatched. CDR3 in DNA: TGCGCCAGCAGCTTGAGCCTTGTAAGCGGGGCTGGGGCCAACGTCCTGACTTTC. This encodes CASSLSLVSGAGANVLTF.

The chain combines TRBV3-1 (or the pseudogene TRBV3-2) with TRBJ1-3; D gene unclear. This CDR3 comprises 13 residues. The V end was cut by 4 bases, the J end by 0 bases, with 4 bases between. Germline V CDR1 and CDR2: LGHDT, YNNKEL (reference sequence). The DNA for the CDR3 is TGTGCCAGCAGCCCGTACTCTGGAAACACCATATATTTT. Its protein product is CASSPYSGNTIYF.

V usage is TRBV28 and J usage is TRBJ1-5; D unresolved. The length of the CDR3 is 14 residues. The V gene lost 5 bases and the J gene lost 0 bases, with 8 bases spanning the gap. Germline V gene lookup returns CDR1 MDHEN and CDR2 SYDVKM. CDR3 nucleotides: TGTGCCAGCAGTCAGGCTTATAGCAATCAGCCCCAGCATTTT. Its protein product is CASSQAYSNQPQHF.

V is TRBV7-2 and J is TRBJ1-2; D gene unclear. Trimming shortened V by 4 bases and J by 0 bases, and 6 bases separated the two germline ends. The CDR3 runs 13 residues. Per the germline V gene, CDR1 is SGHTA and CDR2 is FQGNSA. The CDR3 bases are TGTGCCAGCAGCTCTAACGCTAACTATGGCTACACCTTC. Translated, it gives CASSSNANYGYTF.

V is TRBV23-1 and J is TRBJ2-7; 8 nucleotides line up with TRBD2. TRBV23-1 is known as an ORF, though its function is uncertain. Unmatched junction bases numbered 33, after V lost 8 bases and J lost 3 bases. The length of the CDR3 is 22 residues. CDR3 nucleotide sequence: TGCGCCAGCGGCCTCCTGGGTCCTTTAAGGAAACCTAGGACTAGCTACTGCTACGAGCAGTACTTC. Translating it yields CASGLLGPLRKPRTSYCYEQYF.

V and J are TRBV9 and TRBJ1-1; D gene ambiguous. CDR3 length: 13 amino acids. The V and J ends lost 0 bases and 3 bases respectively, with 6 bases between them. CDR1 and CDR2 (germline): SGDLS, YYNGEE. The CDR3 nucleotides read TGTGCCAGCAGCGTAGACGGTGACACTGAAGCTTTCTTT. Amino acids: CASSVDGDTEAFF.

The rearrangement links TRBV28 to TRBJ2-2; 7 bases line up with TRBD1. CDR1 MDHEN and CDR2 SYDVKM come from the germline V gene. The junction had 12 bases not matched to a gene; V was cut back by 5 bases and J by 3 bases. CDR3 length: 17 amino acids. The CDR3 is CASSLRGRGHDTGELFF. CDR3 bases: TGTGCCAGCAGTCTCCGGGGAAGGGGGCATGACACCGGGGAGCTGTTTTTT.

This chain links TRBV28 with TRBJ1-4; D ambiguous. Germline V gene data show CDR1 as MDHEN and CDR2 as SYDVKM. This CDR3 contains 12 residues. The ends were cut back, 6 bases at V and 13 bases at J, with 15 bases in the middle. Here the CDR3 reads CASSNLPLGLFF. Written as DNA, the CDR3 is TGTGCCAGCAGCAATCTCCCTCTGGGACTGTTTTTT.

The chain links TRBV2 to TRBJ1-2; D call uncertain. Trimming cost V 3 bases and J 7 bases, with 12 bases left between them. Germline V lookup: CDR1 SNHLY, CDR2 FYNNEI. This CDR3 is 13 amino acids long. The CDR3 region has the DNA TGTGCCAGCAGTGACAGCCGAATGGCTGGCTACACCTTC. Protein sequence: CASSDSRMAGYTF.

CDR3 sequence (DNA): TGCGCCAGCAGCTTTTTGGGACAGCAGACCAATGAGCAGTTCTTC. Its protein product is CASSFLGQQTNEQFF. V and J are TRBV5-1 and TRBJ2-1; the match to TRBD1 covers 7 bases. Germline V CDR1 and CDR2: SGHRS, YFSETQ. The CDR3 is made up of 15 amino acids. V trimming: 2 bases; J trimming: 6 bases; junction bases outside the gene matches: 8.

The chain is built from TRBV5-6 and TRBJ1-1, with D possibly TRBD1 on 6 matching bases. Germline CDR1 and CDR2: SGHDT and YYEEEE. The CDR3 length is 13 residues. V lost 4 bases, J lost 4 bases, and 11 bases lay in between. This CDR3 reads CASSHEGGTEAFF. The CDR3 bases are TGTGCCAGCAGCCACGAGGGGGGCACTGAAGCTTTCTTT. The full variable domain, rest sourced from reference TRBV5-6 and TRBJ1-1, is DAGVTQSPTHLIKTRGQQVTLRCSPKSGHDTVSWYQQALGQGPQFIFQYYEEEERQRGNFPDRFSGHQFPNYSSELNVNALLLGDSALYLCASSHEGGTEAFFGQGTRLTVV.

In its sample, this clone was seen once. V is TRBV19 and J is TRBJ1-3; 7 bases match TRBD1. There are 15 residues in the CDR3. Germline V lookup: CDR1 LNHDA, CDR2 SQIVND (reference sequence). V shed 5 bases, J shed 3 bases, and the junction held 7 bases outside the gene matches. The CDR3 coding sequence is TGTGCCAGTAGTTCTAGGGACAGAATTGGAAACACCATATATTTT. Translation gives CASSSRDRIGNTIYF. Variable domain in full (rest from reference TRBV19 and TRBJ1-3): DGGITQSPKYLFRKEGQNVTLSCEQNLNHDAMYWYRQDPGQGLRLIYYSQIVNDFQKGDIAEGYSVSREKKESFPLTVTSAQKNPTAFYLCASSSRDRIGNTIYFGEGSWLTVV.

This clone was detected only a few times. V gene TRBV2 combines with J gene TRBJ1-2; maybe TRBD1 (6 bases). Germline-derived CDR1 and CDR2 are SNHLY and FYNNEI. The V end lost 3 bases, the J end lost 5 bases, and 10 bases lay between the germline ends. This CDR3 is 13 amino acids long. Here the CDR3 reads CASSEGAEYGYTF. CDR3 coding DNA: TGTGCCAGCAGTGAGGGGGCCGAATATGGCTACACCTTC.

This clone is judged medium-sized. J is TRBJ2-5 and V is TRBV6-1; 7 bases map to TRBD2. The germline V gene has CDR1 MNHNS and CDR2 SASEGT. CDR3 length equals 15 residues. The ends lost 3 bases at V and 1 base at J; junction bases unmatched: 5. The chain's CDR3 is CASSEAAGVQETQYF. The CDR3 region has the DNA TGTGCCAGCAGTGAGGCGGCGGGGGTCCAAGAGACCCAGTACTTC.

This chain joins TRBV18 and TRBJ1-2; maybe TRBD1 (6 bases). The CDR3 covers 14 residues. V was trimmed by 6 bases and J by 4 bases, leaving 15 bases between them. Germline CDR1 KGHSH, CDR2 LQKENI. The CDR3: CASSQTGARYGYTF. The CDR3 DNA is TGTGCCAGCTCTCAGACAGGCGCCCGCTATGGCTACACCTTC.

This clone was counted between two and nine times. The J gene is TRBJ2-5, the V gene TRBV2, with TRBD2 as a possible D gene (5 bases). V lost 6 bases and J 5 bases, leaving 10 bases between the germline ends. Germline V CDR1 and CDR2: SNHLY, FYNNEI. The CDR3 totals 12 residues. The chain's CDR3 is CASSPSGETQYF. CDR3 sequence (DNA): TGTGCCAGCAGCCCGTCGGGGGAGACCCAGTACTTC.

This chain joins TRBV4-1 and TRBJ2-1; 8 nucleotides align to TRBD2. Trimming cost V 3 bases and J 2 bases; bases outside gene matches: 3. CDR1 MGHRA and CDR2 YSYEKL come from the germline V gene. The CDR3 length is 15 residues. The DNA of the CDR3 is TGCGCCAGCAGCCAGGCGGGGGGAGCCTACAATGAGCAGTTCTTC. Its protein product is CASSQAGGAYNEQFF.

This clone was picked up a small number of times. The V and J genes are TRBV5-4 and TRBJ2-1; D remains unclear. Germline V lookup: CDR1 SGHNT, CDR2 YYREEE (reference sequence). V was shortened by 5 bases and J by 0 bases, with 18 bases between the two germline ends. The CDR3 runs to 17 residues. The CDR3 DNA is TGTGCCAGCAGTCCGACGCCGGTCTCCAACTCCTACAATGAGCAGTTCTTC. This codes for CASSPTPVSNSYNEQFF.

The gene calls are TRBV10-3 and TRBJ1-1, with 9 bases lining up with TRBD1. The CDR3 is 14 residues long. J lost 4 bases, V lost 2 bases, and 2 bases had no gene match. CDR1 is ENHRY and CDR2 is SYGVKD in the germline V gene. The CDR3 coding sequence is TGTGCCATCAGTGAGACAGGGGGCTTCACTGAAGCTTTCTTT. Amino acids: CAISETGGFTEAFF.

This chain links TRBV9 with TRBJ2-7; weak D call: TRBD2 (5 bases). The germline V gene has CDR1 SGDLS and CDR2 YYNGEE. The CDR3 consists of 13 residues. Trimming left V 3 bases short and J 1 base short, with 8 bases between. The CDR3 nucleotides are TGTGCCAGCAGCGGCCCGGGATCCTACGAGCAGTACTTC. Its protein is CASSGPGSYEQYF.

V usage is TRBV29-1 and J usage is TRBJ2-1; tentatively, D is TRBD2 (6 bases). The germline V gene has CDR1 SQVTM and CDR2 ANQGSEA. The CDR3 is made up of 14 amino acids. The V and J ends lost 6 bases and 7 bases respectively, with 19 bases between them. The CDR3 DNA follows: TGCAGCGTGGCCGGGATTAGCGGACGTAATGAGCAGTTCTTC. Translating gives CSVAGISGRNEQFF.

The sample holds a few counts of this clone. V and J are TRBV11-2 and TRBJ1-1, with D possibly TRBD1 on 5 matching bases. Germline CDR1 reads SGHAT; CDR2 reads FQNNGV. The CDR3 is 14 amino acids. V lost 5 bases, J lost 3 bases, and 13 bases lay in between. DNA of the CDR3: TGTGCCAGCAGCCTCCTAACAGGCCACACTGAAGCTTTCTTT. Translated: CASSLLTGHTEAFF.